Listed below are T cell receptor beta chains from one sample, sequenced in a study of blood T cell repertoires in COVID-19. TCRdb's copy holds only in-frame clones and misses some; the assay was immunoSEQ multiplex PCR. The sample has about 160,000 clones, roughly nine tenths seen once. Sequenced: peripheral blood. These TCRs come from a woman between 65 and 79 years old with acute or convalescent COVID-19. Both conserved end residues are part of each CDR3. A D gene is named only where the DNA matches it firmly.

len: 19; v_gene: TRBV3-1/TRBV3-2; d_gene: TRBD2; CDR3aa: CASSQERLGTSGYQETQYF
len: 15; v_gene: TRBV5-1; d_gene: NA; CDR3aa: CASSLSGPVWKTQYF
len: 15; v_gene: TRBV28; d_gene: TRBD1; CDR3aa: CASSSPAGTGGEAFF
len: 14; v_gene: TRBV18; d_gene: TRBD1; CDR3aa: CASSRAGGYEKLFF
len: 17; v_gene: TRBV19; d_gene: NA; CDR3aa: CASSIGPASTPNQPQHF
len: 14; v_gene: TRBV6-1; d_gene: TRBD2; CDR3aa: CASSERSGSWEQYF
len: 16; v_gene: TRBV11-2; d_gene: NA; CDR3aa: CASSLVAGVGANVLTF
len: 15; v_gene: TRBV6-5; d_gene: NA; CDR3aa: CASSYRTAAQETQYF
len: 13; v_gene: TRBV21-1; d_gene: NA; CDR3aa: CAALGQNTGELFF
len: 16; v_gene: TRBV5-6; d_gene: TRBD2; CDR3aa: CASSLASGRGYYEQYF
len: 14; v_gene: TRBV5-1; d_gene: TRBD2; CDR3aa: CASRKGLASNEQFF
len: 15; v_gene: TRBV7-9; d_gene: TRBD1; CDR3aa: CASSQGDNLIYEQYF
len: 15; v_gene: TRBV3-1/TRBV3-2; d_gene: NA; CDR3aa: CASSQDSGNTDTQYF
len: 13; v_gene: TRBV24-1; d_gene: TRBD1; CDR3aa: CATSALDRPEAFF
len: 14; v_gene: TRBV5-1; d_gene: NA; CDR3aa: CASSLERGSQPQHF
len: 12; v_gene: TRBV28; d_gene: NA; CDR3aa: CASSLGLTGYTF
len: 16; v_gene: TRBV11-2; d_gene: NA; CDR3aa: CASSLGIGRVWTEAFF
len: 15; v_gene: TRBV14; d_gene: TRBD2; CDR3aa: CASSQGSGRRNEQFF
len: 15; v_gene: TRBV18; d_gene: NA; CDR3aa: CASSPLGGWNTEAFF
len: 14; v_gene: TRBV7-9; d_gene: NA; CDR3aa: CASSLDRTSEKLFF
len: 15; v_gene: TRBV7-2; d_gene: TRBD1; CDR3aa: CASSLGTGGRSPLHF
len: 15; v_gene: TRBV15; d_gene: NA; CDR3aa: CATSRASQGFYEQYF
len: 14; v_gene: TRBV27; d_gene: TRBD1; CDR3aa: CASSQQGAAYGYTF
len: 15; v_gene: TRBV4-1; d_gene: TRBD1; CDR3aa: CASSQVRQGLLAQYF
len: 13; v_gene: TRBV2; d_gene: NA; CDR3aa: CASGYRDLNEQYF
len: 15; v_gene: TRBV18; d_gene: TRBD1; CDR3aa: CASSPRQGDTYEQYF
len: 13; v_gene: TRBV11-1; d_gene: NA; CDR3aa: CASSLIGGYEQYF
len: 13; v_gene: TRBV5-1; d_gene: NA; CDR3aa: CASRKARMDTIYF
len: 15; v_gene: TRBV3-1/TRBV3-2; d_gene: TRBD2; CDR3aa: CASSQGTSAGYEQYF
len: 12; v_gene: TRBV29-1; d_gene: NA; CDR3aa: CSVCIGTQEQYF
len: 14; v_gene: TRBV27; d_gene: NA; CDR3aa: CASSRTRSSYEQYF
len: 13; v_gene: TRBV9; d_gene: NA; CDR3aa: CASSEVGGETQYF
len: 14; v_gene: TRBV5-1; d_gene: NA; CDR3aa: CASSLDRASYEQYF
len: 12; v_gene: TRBV7-9; d_gene: NA; CDR3aa: CASSLSRDTQYF
len: 16; v_gene: TRBV28; d_gene: TRBD1; CDR3aa: CASSSPGTVEDRGYTF
len: 11; v_gene: TRBV13; d_gene: NA; CDR3aa: CASSLLNEQFF
len: 16; v_gene: TRBV19; d_gene: TRBD1; CDR3aa: CASSRRTGTGDYEQYF
len: 15; v_gene: TRBV6-1; d_gene: TRBD1; CDR3aa: CASSQAGTGREKLFF
len: 10; v_gene: TRBV20-1; d_gene: NA; CDR3aa: CSAPPGVPFF
len: 14; v_gene: TRBV5-8; d_gene: TRBD1; CDR3aa: CASSIGQAATEAFF
len: 14; v_gene: TRBV6-6; d_gene: TRBD1; CDR3aa: CASSFGQGNSPLHF
len: 15; v_gene: TRBV9; d_gene: NA; CDR3aa: CASSVGGDLNTEAFF
len: 14; v_gene: TRBV6-5; d_gene: NA; CDR3aa: CATRTGGSNQPQHF
len: 17; v_gene: TRBV5-5; d_gene: TRBD1; CDR3aa: CASSAGTGYTLETEAFF
len: 14; v_gene: TRBV28; d_gene: TRBD1; CDR3aa: CASRSTGDNSPLHF
len: 15; v_gene: TRBV10-3; d_gene: NA; CDR3aa: CAISDWVNSGNTIYF
len: 15; v_gene: TRBV7-2; d_gene: NA; CDR3aa: CASSSNPSGHTEAFF
len: 15; v_gene: TRBV27; d_gene: TRBD2; CDR3aa: CASSFIAGEPDTQYF
len: 15; v_gene: TRBV14; d_gene: TRBD2; CDR3aa: CASSQRTSGAGEQFF
len: 14; v_gene: TRBV6-5; d_gene: TRBD1; CDR3aa: CASSPGQGVFGYTF
len: 13; v_gene: TRBV29-1; d_gene: NA; CDR3aa: CSVSPGGRETQYF
len: 15; v_gene: TRBV6-5; d_gene: TRBD2; CDR3aa: CASSYGASGYNEQFF